Presented here are 13 T cell receptor beta chains from one specimen sequenced in a study of control samples from healthy donors and cancer patients (dated by TCRdb to 2018 to 2021). Library preparation was by the immunoSEQ multiplex PCR assay. This immuneACCESS table, as held by TCRdb, lists in-frame sequences with V and J called but not all clones. Of the missing ones, under half trace to an unresolved V gene in checked studies; the others have no known cause. For this sample there are about 140,000 clones; about 90% appear just once. The top ten hold around 7.3% of the sample. The source material was blood. The receptors were gathered from a man aged 18 to 30 in good health.

The genes are TRBV5-1 and TRBJ2-3, with D perhaps matching TRBD2 (6 bases). The CDR3 extends over 15 amino acids. Germline CDR1 reads SGHRS; CDR2 reads YFSETQ. V was pared by 0 bases and J by 0 bases, with 8 bases between. In DNA form, the CDR3 reads TGCGCCAGCAGCTTGGTGGCGGGGAGCACAGATACGCAGTATTTT. This codes for CASSLVAGSTDTQYF.

The rearrangement uses TRBV7-2 and TRBJ2-5; either TRBD1 or TRBD2 may fit D (5 bases each). This CDR3 has 16 amino acids. Germline V lookup: CDR1 SGHTA, CDR2 FQGNSA. Trimming took 5 bases from V and 2 from J, leaving 18 bases between them. CDR3 coding DNA: TGTGCCAGCAGCCCACGGGTCGGGACCTTTCAAGAGACCCAGTACTTC. It is translated as CASSPRVGTFQETQYF.

In DNA form, the CDR3 reads TGTGCCAGCTCACCACCTGAGGGGGCGGCTGGAAACACCATATATTTT. Translation gives CASSPPEGAAGNTIYF. The chain couples TRBV18 to TRBJ1-3; 7 nucleotides line up with TRBD1. Germline V CDR1 and CDR2: KGHSH, LQKENI. The V segment lost 0 bases and the J segment 2 bases; nucleotides outside the gene matches: 4. There are 16 residues in the CDR3. Filled out from reference TRBV18 and TRBJ1-3, the complete variable domain reads NAGVMQNPRHLVRRRGQEARLRCSPMKGHSHVYWYRQLPEEGLKFMVYLQKENIIDESGMPKERFSAEFPKEGPSILRIQQVVRGDSAAYFCASSPPEGAAGNTIYFGEGSWLTVV.

The chain joins TRBV4-1 to TRBJ1-4, with a weak D call TRBD1 (5 bases). Germline CDR1 MGHRA, CDR2 YSYEKL. V was cut by 1 base and J by 5 bases, with 14 bases left in between. The length of the CDR3 is 16 residues. The CDR3 DNA sequence: TGCGCCAGCAGCCAAGGGAGGGGCCGGGAAAATGAAAAACTGTTTTTT. Translated, it gives CASSQGRGRENEKLFF.

The chain employs TRBV6-1 and TRBJ2-7; TRBD1 aligns across 7 bases. The CDR3 contains 16 residues. From germline, CDR1 is MNHNS and CDR2 SASEGT. The J segment lost 5 bases and the V segment lost 4 bases, leaving 14 bases of the junction unmatched. CDR3 sequence reads: CASSVVPGQHDDEQYF. As DNA, the CDR3 is TGTGCCAGCAGTGTAGTTCCGGGACAGCACGACGACGAGCAGTACTTC.

The CDR3 DNA reads TGTGCCAGCAGCTTAGACGACAGGGTCTATGGCTACACCTTC. Amino acid sequence: CASSLDDRVYGYTF. The chain couples TRBV11-2 to TRBJ1-2, with 7 bases fitting TRBD1. J lost 4 bases, V lost 0 bases, and 2 bases had no gene match. This CDR3 is 14 amino acids long. The germline CDR1 and CDR2 sequences are SGHAT and FQNNGV.

This chain links TRBV3-1 (or the pseudogene TRBV3-2) with TRBJ1-2, with 7 bases identical to TRBD1. CDR1 LGHDT and CDR2 YNNKEL come from the germline V gene (reference sequence). With 3 bases clipped from V and 12 bases from J, the junction kept 7 bases outside the gene matches. The CDR3 spans 12 residues. In DNA, the CDR3 is TGTGCCAGCAGCCAGAGGACAGGACTAAACACCTTC. Amino acid sequence: CASSQRTGLNTF.

This chain links TRBV7-9 with TRBJ2-1, with 11 bases identical to TRBD2. Trimming cost V 8 bases and J 7 bases; bases outside gene matches: 16. Germline CDR1 and CDR2: SEHNR and FQNEAQ (reference sequence). CDR3 size: 17 residues. The CDR3 bases are TGTGCCAGCCCCCGCGGAGGTCCTGGGACTAGCGGAAATGAGCAGTTCTTC. Translated, it gives CASPRGGPGTSGNEQFF. Full variable domain (rest looked up from reference TRBV7-9 and TRBJ2-1): DTGVSQNPRHKITKRGQNVTFRCDPISEHNRLYWYRQTLGQGPEFLTYFQNEAQLEKSRLLSDRFSAERPKGSFSTLEIQRTEQGDSAMYLCASPRGGPGTSGNEQFFGPGTRLTVL.

V and J are TRBV10-3 and TRBJ2-5, with a tentative D call TRBD2 (5 bases). Germline values: CDR1 ENHRY, CDR2 SYGVKD. Trimming pared 7 bases from V and 5 bases from J, leaving 14 bases between. CDR3 size: 13 residues. In nucleotides, the CDR3 is TGTGCCATCAAATCCTGGGGAGAGGAGACCCAGTACTTC. It translates to CAIKSWGEETQYF.

This chain links TRBV5-1 with TRBJ2-5; D may be TRBD1 or TRBD2 (5 bases each). The germline gives CDR1 SGHRS, CDR2 YFSETQ. The length of the CDR3 is 13 residues. The V gene lost 0 bases and the J gene lost 3 bases, with 6 bases spanning the gap. The CDR3: CASSLVGEETQYF. The CDR3 DNA sequence: TGCGCCAGCAGCTTGGTGGGGGAAGAGACCCAGTACTTC.

V and J are TRBV6-6 and TRBJ1-5; 9 bases agree with TRBD1. Germline assignment: CDR1 MNHNY and CDR2 SVGAGI (reference sequence). This CDR3 has 16 residues. The V and J ends lost 2 bases and 1 base, in that order; junction bases with no gene match: 3. The CDR3 bases are TGTGCCAGCAGTTACACAGGGGGCGCGAGCAATCAGCCCCAGCATTTT. Residues: CASSYTGGASNQPQHF.

The chain couples TRBV7-9 to TRBJ2-7; 10 bases line up with TRBD2. This CDR3 has 15 residues. Germline V CDR1 and CDR2: SEHNR, FQNEAQ (reference sequence). V lost 1 base, J lost 7 bases, and 7 bases stayed unmatched. CDR3 amino acids: CASSLVASGGGEQYF. The CDR3 coding sequence is TGTGCCAGCAGCTTAGTTGCTAGCGGGGGTGGGGAGCAGTACTTC.

This chain links TRBV2 with TRBJ1-6, with D uncertain. Looked up from germline, CDR1 is SNHLY and CDR2 is FYNNEI. CDR3 length: 15 residues. V lost 3 bases and J lost 7, with 13 bases in between. In nucleotides, the CDR3 is TGTGCCAGCAGTGATGCCGTCTCAGGCAATTCACCCCTCCACTTT. Translated, it gives CASSDAVSGNSPLHF.